The present entry profiles one T cell receptor beta chain with its context. Germline assignment: CDR1 SGHVS and CDR2 FQNEAQ. The trim removed 3 bases at V and 1 base at J, leaving 1 base unmatched. The CDR3 spans 14 residues. This sample was included in a study of PD-1 blockade in classical Hodgkin lymphoma. The table came from immunoSEQ multiplex PCR; TCRdb's copy has only in-frame clones and leaves some out. The sample carries some 86,000 clones, about nine tenths recorded once. Time point in this sample: cycle 4 day 1 (C4D1), after more than five weeks of nivolumab. There was relapse after autologous stem cell transplantation in every patient, and there was variation in brentuximab vedotin exposure.

This chain joins TRBV7-8 and TRBJ2-7, with 9 bases identical to TRBD1. Sequencing was performed on peripheral blood mononuclear cells (PBMCs), taken before the fourth cycle of nivolumab. The TCR sequence derives from a human donor with classical Hodgkin lymphoma. The CDR3 protein is CASSFGTGSYEQYF. The CDR3 region has the DNA TGTGCCAGCAGCTTCGGGACAGGGTCCTACGAGCAGTACTTC.